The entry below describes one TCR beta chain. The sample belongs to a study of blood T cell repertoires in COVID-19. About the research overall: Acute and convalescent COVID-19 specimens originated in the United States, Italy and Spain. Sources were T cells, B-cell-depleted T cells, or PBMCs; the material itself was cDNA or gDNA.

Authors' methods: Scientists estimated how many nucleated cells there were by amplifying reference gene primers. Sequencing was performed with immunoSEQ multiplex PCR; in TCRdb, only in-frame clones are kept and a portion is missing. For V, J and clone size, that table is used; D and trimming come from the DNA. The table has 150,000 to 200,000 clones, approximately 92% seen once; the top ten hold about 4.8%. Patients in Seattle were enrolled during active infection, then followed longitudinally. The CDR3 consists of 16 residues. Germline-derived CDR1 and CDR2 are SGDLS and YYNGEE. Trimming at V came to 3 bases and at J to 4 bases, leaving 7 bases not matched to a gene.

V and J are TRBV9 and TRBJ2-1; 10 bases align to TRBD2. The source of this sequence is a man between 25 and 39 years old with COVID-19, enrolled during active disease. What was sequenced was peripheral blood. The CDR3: CASSDETSGPYNEQFF. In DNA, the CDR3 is TGTGCCAGCAGCGACGAGACTAGCGGGCCTTACAATGAGCAGTTCTTC.